The rows below give T cell receptor beta chains drawn from one sample of a study of monozygotic twins with inflammatory bowel disease. Each CDR3 protein gets one entry in TCRdb, which reprocessed the 5' RACE reads and gives no DNA. Its clone listing holds some 150,000 distinct CDR3 sequences. Sequenced sample: blood. The receptor source for this set is a human donor with ulcerative colitis or Crohn's disease, or a healthy co-twin of an affected twin (not recorded which). Each CDR3 is given with its conserved first and last residue.

j_call,v_call,cdr3_aa
TRBJ2-7,TRBV19,CASSIPGTGGDEQYF
TRBJ2-3,TRBV5-1,CASSSTSGGDTQYF
TRBJ1-1,TRBV28,CASSPHGQGITEAFF
TRBJ2-1,TRBV20-1,CSARGSREGYNEQFF
TRBJ2-3,TRBV20-1,CSARRVAGGNTQYF
TRBJ2-3,TRBV7-2,CAYRWPSSDTQYF
TRBJ2-3,TRBV3-1,CASSQDSPGLAGASTDTQYF
TRBJ1-1,TRBV20-1,CSARAGDGGFTEAFF
TRBJ1-2,TRBV19,CASSPGVIYGYTF
TRBJ2-6,TRBV5-6,CASSPEVSSGHFSGANVLTF
TRBJ1-1,TRBV6-2/TRBV6-3,CASSYTLGENTEAFF
TRBJ2-2,TRBV5-1,CASSAGGPSGGTITGELFF
TRBJ2-3,TRBV18,CASSSLSVDTQYF
TRBJ2-2,TRBV5-4,CASSLQGVGELFF
TRBJ2-4,TRBV6-1,CASRSRDSRGYF
TRBJ1-1,TRBV12-3/TRBV12-4,CASRLNRGGLDTEAFF
TRBJ2-1,TRBV7-9,CASSPSAGGSYNEQFF
TRBJ1-1,TRBV29-1,CSVEGGTSTGGVWDTEAFF
TRBJ2-3,TRBV3-1,CASSQDVNGLQYF
TRBJ1-6,TRBV5-5,CASSHMVSYNSPLHF
TRBJ1-2,TRBV19,CASSPRSHGYTF
TRBJ2-5,TRBV7-8,CASSLRQGGQETQYF
TRBJ2-5,TRBV28,CASSVPGAAQETQYF
TRBJ1-1,TRBV13,CASPVGSEAFF
TRBJ2-1,TRBV7-2,CASSPPGRGVNEQFF
TRBJ2-5,TRBV9,CASSKWTSGRETQYF
TRBJ1-2,TRBV4-1,CASSQGPYYGYTF
TRBJ2-5,TRBV5-1,CASSLSPGQEPRETQYF
TRBJ1-3,TRBV5-1,CASSLVGGMSGNTIYF
TRBJ2-5,TRBV5-6,CASSQRPGTQYF
TRBJ1-2,TRBV18,CASSPRGTGVHGYTF
TRBJ2-5,TRBV5-4,CASSFGGSQETQYF
TRBJ2-7,TRBV14,CASSQVNRGLYEQYF
TRBJ2-3,TRBV5-4,CASSLAETFGNTQYF
TRBJ2-5,TRBV10-3,CAISEGEEDTQYF
TRBJ1-1,TRBV5-1,CASSPLQGTEAFF
TRBJ2-7,TRBV10-3,CAISEGTGTGNGEQYF
TRBJ2-1,TRBV5-1,CASRGLAGANNEQFF
TRBJ2-7,TRBV11-2,CASSLGSGDSYEQYF
TRBJ2-4,TRBV6-7,CASSYTGSGRIGNMQYF
TRBJ1-6,TRBV7-2,CASSPEDRFESPLHF
TRBJ1-1,TRBV21-1,CASRLNRGIAEAFF
TRBJ2-7,TRBV28,CASSLPLEQESTYEQYF
TRBJ1-1,TRBV5-1,CASSLDRVRTEAFF
TRBJ2-6,TRBV10-3,CAISDARGGARANVLTF
TRBJ1-5,TRBV12-3/TRBV12-4,CASRRTDQPQHF
TRBJ1-5,TRBV5-1,CASSLTGTNQPQHF
TRBJ2-7,TRBV18,CASSPPASGAYEQYF
TRBJ1-5,TRBV11-1,CASSLSPWTLGDSNQPQHF
TRBJ2-7,TRBV7-9,CASSLTGGARYEQYF
TRBJ1-1,TRBV5-1,CASSLGGVGEAFF